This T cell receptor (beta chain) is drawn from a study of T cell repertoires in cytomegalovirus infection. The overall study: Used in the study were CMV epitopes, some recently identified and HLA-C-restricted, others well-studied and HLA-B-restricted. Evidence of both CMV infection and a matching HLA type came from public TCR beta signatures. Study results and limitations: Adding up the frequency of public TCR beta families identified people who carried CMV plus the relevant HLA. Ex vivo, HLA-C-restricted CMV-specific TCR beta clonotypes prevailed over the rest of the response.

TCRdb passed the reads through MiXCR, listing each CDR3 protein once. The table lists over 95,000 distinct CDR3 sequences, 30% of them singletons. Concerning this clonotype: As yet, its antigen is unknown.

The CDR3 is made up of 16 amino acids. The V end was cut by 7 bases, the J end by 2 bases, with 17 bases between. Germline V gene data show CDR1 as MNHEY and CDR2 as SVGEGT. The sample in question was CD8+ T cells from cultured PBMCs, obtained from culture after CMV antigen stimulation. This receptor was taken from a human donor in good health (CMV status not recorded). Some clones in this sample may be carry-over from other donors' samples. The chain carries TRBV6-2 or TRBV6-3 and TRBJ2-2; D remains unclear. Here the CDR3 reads CASTNPPGLNTGELFF. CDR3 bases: TGTGCCAGCACCAATCCGCCCGGGTTAAACACCGGGGAGCTGTTTTTT.